This T cell receptor beta chain was documented in a study of T cell responses to AZD1222 COVID-19 vaccine. As regards this clone: Its antigen is still unknown.

This CDR3 is 14 amino acids long. V trimming: 4 bases; J trimming: 1 base; junction bases outside the gene matches: 2. Per germline, CDR1 SNHLY and CDR2 FYNNEI. Study outcomes and limitations: Most donors were white British and more were female, and clonal diversity was possibly underestimated.

This table comes from immunoSEQ multiplex PCR, and its TCRdb copy is limited to in-frame clones, with some not included. The table shows approximately 76,000 clones, with about nine tenths occurring only once. This TCR came from an adult in good health. Sequenced material: peripheral blood, taken on day 0 of AZD1222 vaccination. The chain uses TRBV2 and TRBJ2-5, with TRBD1 matching over 8 bases. In DNA, the CDR3 is TGTGCCAGCAGTGGGACAGGGCTCCAAGAGACCCAGTACTTC. Its protein is CASSGTGLQETQYF.